This T cell receptor (beta chain) was sequenced for a study of T cells after yellow fever vaccination. Across the whole study: For low cell numbers, libraries were made with SMART-Seq v4 Ultra Low Input.

Germline lookup yields CDR1 SEHNR and CDR2 FQNEAQ (reference sequence). V was shortened by 3 bases and J by 9 bases, with 6 bases between the two germline ends. The CDR3 is made up of 12 amino acids. 5'RACE template switching generated TCR cDNA, adding a universal primer site and UMIs. TCRdb reanalysed the 5' RACE reads using MiXCR and keeps one entry per CDR3 protein. This sample has 300,000 to 400,000 distinct CDR3 sequences, with about 10% found just once. This clonotype was observed a few times. The target antigen is unknown. Regarding the study as a whole: Reappearance after the booster was seen for most primary-vaccination clones, at 95% to 98% CD4 and roughly 90% CD8. There was a small share of clonotypes that showed up in both the CD4 and CD8 compartments.

The source was CD4+ T cells sorted from PBMCs, collected 45 days after the yellow fever booster vaccination. The TCR comes from a man aged 18 to 30 who received the YFV17D yellow fever vaccine. V and J are TRBV7-9 and TRBJ1-6; D is unclear. CDR3 amino acids: CASSFSVSPLHF. In DNA, the CDR3 is TGTGCCAGCAGCTTTTCGGTTTCACCCCTCCACTTT.